Listed below are T cell receptor beta chains from one sample, sequenced in a study of blood T cell repertoires in COVID-19. Measured with immunoSEQ multiplex PCR; TCRdb has only the in-frame clones, and not every one. The sample gives about 200,000 clones, under 95% of which show up once; 1% to 1.5% is in the top ten. The specimen was peripheral blood. The receptors originated from a man aged 25-40 years with acute or convalescent COVID-19. CDR3s include the opening cysteine and the closing phenylalanine or tryptophan. D genes are given only for firm matches. Clone size is not always given. Where it is, it says once, few, many or a class for expanded clones.

d_gene | j_gene | v_gene | abundance | CDR3aa | CDR3nt
TRBD1 | TRBJ1-5 | TRBV2 | NA | CATRQGYEKPQHF | TGTGCCACCCGACAGGGATATGAAAAGCCCCAGCATTTT
NA | TRBJ1-2 | TRBV5-1 | NA | CASSTGSNYGYTF | TGCGCCAGCAGCACAGGGTCTAACTATGGCTACACCTTC
NA | TRBJ1-3 | TRBV6-5 | NA | CASSYSGETGNTIYF | TGTGCCAGCAGTTACTCGGGAGAGACTGGAAACACCATATATTTT
NA | TRBJ2-1 | TRBV14 | NA | CASSRGASANNEQFF | TGTGCCAGCAGCCGGGGTGCTAGCGCAAACAATGAGCAGTTCTTC
NA | TRBJ2-1 | TRBV28 | NA | CASRPTAILGEQFF | TGTGCCAGCAGGCCGACTGCGATATTAGGTGAGCAGTTCTTC
NA | TRBJ2-1 | TRBV7-3 | NA | CASSFQRTTYNEQFF | TGTGCCAGCAGCTTCCAGCGTACCACCTACAATGAGCAGTTCTTC
TRBD1 | TRBJ1-2 | TRBV13 | many | CASSYDRGRAGYTF | TGTGCCAGCAGCTACGACAGGGGGCGAGCTGGCTACACCTTC
NA | TRBJ1-2 | TRBV29-1 | NA | CSVDSGYGYTF | TGCAGCGTTGACAGCGGCTATGGCTACACCTTC
TRBD1 | TRBJ2-7 | TRBV5-1 | NA | CASSQTGQAYEQYF | TGCGCCAGCAGCCAAACGGGACAGGCCTACGAGCAGTACTTC
TRBD2 | TRBJ2-5 | TRBV6-1 | NA | CASSGGGAETQYF | TGTGCCAGCAGTGGCGGGGGGGCAGAGACCCAGTACTTC
NA | TRBJ1-1 | TRBV30 | NA | CAWSVETGNTEAFF | TGTGCCTGGAGTGTAGAAACGGGGAACACTGAAGCTTTCTTT
TRBD2 | TRBJ2-1 | TRBV14 | NA | CASSPRDKRLAGVNEQFF | TGTGCCAGCAGCCCGCGTGATAAGAGACTAGCGGGAGTGAATGAGCAGTTCTTC
NA | TRBJ2-3 | TRBV21-1 | NA | CASSKATRTDTQYF | TGTGCCAGCAGCAAAGCTACACGCACAGATACGCAGTATTTT
NA | TRBJ1-2 | TRBV30 | NA | CAWLPSGSRYGYTF | TGTGCCTGGCTCCCTTCCGGGTCTCGATATGGCTACACCTTC
TRBD2 | TRBJ2-1 | TRBV6-1 | NA | CASSERTSYYNEQFF | TGTGCCAGCAGTGAGCGGACTAGTTACTACAATGAGCAGTTCTTC
TRBD2 | TRBJ2-1 | TRBV7-8 | NA | CASSSRDATGGYNEQFF | TGTGCCAGCAGCTCTAGGGACGCTACGGGGGGCTACAATGAGCAGTTCTTC
NA | TRBJ2-7 | TRBV7-2 | once | CASSLSGQAYEQYF | TGTGCCAGCAGCCTTTCAGGGCAGGCCTACGAGCAGTACTTC
NA | TRBJ2-7 | TRBV28 | NA | CASSRSRTPRSYEQYF | TGTGCCAGCAGTCGATCTCGGACACCTCGCTCCTACGAGCAGTACTTC
NA | TRBJ1-2 | TRBV5-1 | once | CASSSAGDYGYTF | TGCGCCAGCAGCTCGGCAGGGGACTATGGCTACACCTTC
NA | TRBJ1-3 | TRBV11-2 | NA | CASSPRMGQGNTIYF | TGTGCCAGCAGCCCAAGGATGGGGCAAGGAAACACCATATATTTT